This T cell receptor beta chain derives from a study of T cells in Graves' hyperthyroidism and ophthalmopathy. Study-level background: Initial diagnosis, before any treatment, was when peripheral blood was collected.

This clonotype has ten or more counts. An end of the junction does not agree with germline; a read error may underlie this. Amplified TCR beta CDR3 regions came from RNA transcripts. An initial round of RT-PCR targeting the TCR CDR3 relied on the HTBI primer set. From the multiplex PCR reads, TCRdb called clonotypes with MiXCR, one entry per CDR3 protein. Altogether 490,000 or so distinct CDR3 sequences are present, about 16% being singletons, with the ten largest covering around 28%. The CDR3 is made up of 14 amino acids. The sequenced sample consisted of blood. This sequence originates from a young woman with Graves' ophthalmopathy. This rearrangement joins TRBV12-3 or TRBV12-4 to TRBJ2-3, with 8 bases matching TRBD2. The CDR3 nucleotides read TGTGCCAGCACTTTAGCGGGACCGGCAGATACGCAGTATTTT. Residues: CASTLAGPADTQYF.